A selection of T cell receptor beta chains follows, all from one sample in a study of T cells after yellow fever vaccination. TCRdb processed the 5' RACE reads anew with MiXCR; each CDR3 protein has one entry. The data contain under 95,000 distinct CDR3 sequences, more than 5.5% of them seen just once; the ten biggest clones take up over 25%. Sample: CD8+ T cells sorted from PBMCs, taken around 10 days after the first yellow fever vaccination. Receptors originate from a man aged 18 to 30 who received the YFV17D yellow fever vaccine. Each CDR3 is given with its conserved first and last residue. Fields, in order: V gene, J gene, clone size, D gene, CDR3 DNA, CDR3 protein. The D gene is left open where the match is weak. Size is omitted from some rows. Given values are once, few, many or a class for expanded clones.

>TRBV7-9|TRBJ1-1|few|-
TGTGCCAGCAGCTTAGCACCAACAGGGAACACTGAAGCTTTCTTT
CASSLAPTGNTEAFF
>TRBV29-1|TRBJ2-6|many|-
TGCAGCGTTGCGGTTTCTGGGGCCAACGTCCTGACTTTC
CSVAVSGANVLTF
>TRBV6-1|TRBJ1-5|many|-
TGTGCCAGCAGTGACCTAGGAAACAATCAGCCCCAGCATTTT
CASSDLGNNQPQHF
>TRBV12-5|TRBJ2-1|-|-
TGTGCTAGTGCCACTTCCTACAATGAGCAGTTCTTC
CASATSYNEQFF
>TRBV12-5|TRBJ2-4|few|TRBD1
TGTGCTAGTGGTTTGTTCGGACAGGGTGTCAAAAACATTCAGTACTTC
CASGLFGQGVKNIQYF
>TRBV12-3/TRBV12-4|TRBJ2-3|many|TRBD1
TGTGCCAGCAGTCCAAGAGGGGGCCCCCCGTACACAGATACGCAGTATTTT
CASSPRGGPPYTDTQYF
>TRBV29-1|TRBJ2-7|-|TRBD1
TGCAGCAAAGGGACAGTCTACGAGCAGTACTTC
CSKGTVYEQYF
>TRBV30|TRBJ1-2|-|-
TGTGCCTGGAGTGTAATCGAGCTGAACTATGGCTACACCTTC
CAWSVIELNYGYTF
>TRBV2|TRBJ2-3|-|-
TGTGCCAGCAGTGGGCACCGCACAGATACGCAGTATTTT
CASSGHRTDTQYF
>TRBV28|TRBJ2-3|many|TRBD1
TGTGCCAGCAGTTTACCGGCTATGCGGACAGGGGGCCCGGGCACAGATACGCAGTATTTT
CASSLPAMRTGGPGTDTQYF
>TRBV24-1|TRBJ2-1|many|-
TGTGCCACCAGTGACCCGGGCAGGGGGGGCGACAATGAGCAGTTCTTC
CATSDPGRGGDNEQFF
>TRBV5-6|TRBJ2-1|many|-
TGTGCCAGCGGGGGGCAAGGTTTAGAGCAGTTCTTC
CASGGQGLEQFF
>TRBV4-1|TRBJ2-1|many|-
TGCGCCAGTGTAGGAGGAAAATCGGGAGTCAATGAGCAGTTCTTC
CASVGGKSGVNEQFF
>TRBV7-2|TRBJ2-3|-|-
TGTGCCAGCAGCTTACCAGCTAAGAGCGTGGACACAGATACGCAGTATTTT
CASSLPAKSVDTDTQYF
>TRBV12-3/TRBV12-4|TRBJ2-5|many|-
TGTGCCAGCAGTTTTGCAGGCCCAGGGGACCAAGAGACCCAGTACTTC
CASSFAGPGDQETQYF
>TRBV9|TRBJ1-1|-|TRBD1
TGTGCCAGCAGCGTAGGGGCAGGGGGGGGTAGGAACACTGAAGCTTTCTTT
CASSVGAGGGRNTEAFF
>TRBV27|TRBJ2-1|many|TRBD2
TGTGCCAGCAGTTTACTTGATATGACTAGCTCTGGGGGGTCCTACAATGAGCAGTTCTTC
CASSLLDMTSSGGSYNEQFF
>TRBV9|TRBJ2-2|-|TRBD2
TGTGCCAGCAGCGCAGGGACTAGCGGGGCCAAGGCGGGGGAGCTGTTTTTT
CASSAGTSGAKAGELFF
>TRBV7-2|TRBJ2-5|-|-
TGTGCCAGCAGCTTAGGACTAAGTTTCCAAGAGACCCAGTACTTC
CASSLGLSFQETQYF
>TRBV7-6|TRBJ2-2|many|-
TGTGCCAGCAGCTTATCAGGCGGGGAGCTGTTTTTT
CASSLSGGELFF
>TRBV4-1|TRBJ2-4|many|TRBD1
TGCGCCAGCAGCCAAACAGGGGCCTTCGCCAAAAACATTCAGTACTTC
CASSQTGAFAKNIQYF
>TRBV29-1|TRBJ2-2|many|-
TGCAGCGTTGAGGTTCCCTCGAACACCGGGGAGCTGTTTTTT
CSVEVPSNTGELFF
>TRBV2|TRBJ1-2|-|TRBD1
TGTGCCAGCATTCAGGGGGCCGGTGGCTACACCTTC
CASIQGAGGYTF
>TRBV29-1|TRBJ1-2|many|-
TGCAGCGTTGAAGATAGGAGGAAACTCTATGGCTACACCTTC
CSVEDRRKLYGYTF
>TRBV24-1|TRBJ2-7|few|TRBD1
TGTGCCACCGCCCGGGACAGCTCCTACGAGCAGTACTTC
CATARDSSYEQYF
>TRBV6-1|TRBJ2-2|many|-
TGTGCCAGCAGTAGGCGACCTGAAACCGGGGAGCTGTTTTTT
CASSRRPETGELFF
>TRBV27|TRBJ1-5|many|TRBD1
TGTGCCAGCAGCCCCTCGAGACAGGGCGGCAATCAGCCCCAGCATTTT
CASSPSRQGGNQPQHF
>TRBV7-9|TRBJ2-5|few|-
TGTGCCAGCAGCCCGGATATAGAGGAGACCCAGTACTTC
CASSPDIEETQYF
>TRBV27|TRBJ2-1|-|-
TGTGCCACCTGGGGGCTCCCCGACAATGAGCAGTTCTTC
CATWGLPDNEQFF
>TRBV4-1|TRBJ2-7|-|TRBD2
TGCGACAGCAGCCAAGCGGGGGGCTTCTCCTACGAGCAGTACTTC
CDSSQAGGFSYEQYF
>TRBV7-2|TRBJ2-3|-|TRBD2
TGTGCCAGCAGCATCCGGACTAGCGGGGGCACAGATACGCAGTATTTT
CASSIRTSGGTDTQYF
>TRBV29-1|TRBJ2-5|-|-
TGCAGCGTTGAAGAAAACACCCGGACGGGAGAGCCCCAGTACTTC
CSVEENTRTGEPQYF
>TRBV6-2/TRBV6-3|TRBJ1-5|many|-
TGTGCCAGCAGTTCGACAGGCGCAAATCAGCCCCAGCATTTT
CASSSTGANQPQHF
>TRBV12-3/TRBV12-4|TRBJ1-1|many|-
TGTGCCAGCAGTGCCGGGAAACATCGAGCTTTCTTT
CASSAGKHRAFF
>TRBV4-1|TRBJ2-1|many|TRBD2
TGCGCCAGCAGCCAAGATGTCTCGAGACTAGCGGGGGGGCGGTACAATGAGCAGTTCTTC
CASSQDVSRLAGGRYNEQFF
>TRBV6-2/TRBV6-3|TRBJ2-1|few|-
TGTGCCAGCAGTCGGGACATGTACAATGAGCAGTTCTTC
CASSRDMYNEQFF
>TRBV13|TRBJ1-2|many|TRBD1
TGTGCCAGCAGCTTACGTCTCGGACAGGCCCTCTATGGCTACACCTTC
CASSLRLGQALYGYTF
>TRBV2|TRBJ2-3|many|-
TGTGCCAGCCAGGGGTTCGGCACAGATACGCAGTATTTT
CASQGFGTDTQYF
>TRBV4-2|TRBJ1-1|few|-
TGTGCCAGCAGCCAAGATACACCTTTCATGAACACTGAAGCTTTCTTT
CASSQDTPFMNTEAFF
>TRBV6-5|TRBJ1-4|-|TRBD1
TGTGCCAGCAGTTTAACCGGGACAGGGGGTGAAAAACTGTTTTTT
CASSLTGTGGEKLFF
>TRBV12-3/TRBV12-4|TRBJ2-2|few|-
TGTGCCTTCAGTTTCTCAGCCTTTAGCGACAGATTAAACACCGGGGAGCTGTTTTTT
CAFSFSAFSDRLNTGELFF
>TRBV12-3/TRBV12-4|TRBJ2-3|few|-
TGTGCCAGCAGTTTTAGCCAGGCCCGGGGGGATACGCAGTATTTT
CASSFSQARGDTQYF
>TRBV4-3|TRBJ1-2|many|-
TGCGCCAGCAGCCAAGGGACGGCGCCCAACTATGGCTACACCTTC
CASSQGTAPNYGYTF
>TRBV7-2|TRBJ1-5|-|TRBD1
TGTGCCAGCAGCCCAGGGGGCTTTACTCAGCCCCAGCATTTT
CASSPGGFTQPQHF
>TRBV12-3/TRBV12-4|TRBJ2-4|many|-
TGTGCCAGCAGTTTAACGGCAGGGGGGGACATTCAGTACTTC
CASSLTAGGDIQYF
>TRBV29-1|TRBJ2-3|many|TRBD1
TGCAGCGTTTCCGCTGTAACAGGGGGCTATGCAGATACGCAGTATTTT
CSVSAVTGGYADTQYF
>TRBV27|TRBJ1-1|-|-
TGTGCCAGCAGTAAACCCCGGGAAGGGACGGGCGACACTGAAGCTTTCTTT
CASSKPREGTGDTEAFF
>TRBV7-8|TRBJ1-1|-|-
TGTGCCAGCAGCGGATCGCCAGGCCTCGCCGAAGCTTTCTTT
CASSGSPGLAEAFF
>TRBV4-1|TRBJ1-6|-|-
TGCGCCAGCAGCCAGATGCGGTTGGAGGAGTCACCCCTCCACTTT
CASSQMRLEESPLHF
>TRBV15|TRBJ1-5|many|-
TGTGCCACCAGCGGCCTTGGGCGCCTGGGGCGCAATCAGCCCCAGCATTTT
CATSGLGRLGRNQPQHF
>TRBV28|TRBJ2-1|medium-sized|TRBD1
TGTGCCAGCAGTCCGCCTCGGGACAGCCACAACAATGAGCAGTTCTTC
CASSPPRDSHNNEQFF
>TRBV12-3/TRBV12-4|TRBJ1-2|-|-
TGTGCCAGCACCCGGGACTTCTATGGCTACACCTTC
CASTRDFYGYTF
>TRBV15|TRBJ2-2|many|TRBD1
TGTGCCACCAGAATACAGGGGTTCCCCACCGGGGAGCTGTTTTTT
CATRIQGFPTGELFF
>TRBV7-2|TRBJ2-5|many|-
TGTGCCAGCAGCTTTCCCCGGCAGGCTGGGACCCAGTACTTC
CASSFPRQAGTQYF
>TRBV7-6|TRBJ2-1|many|TRBD2
TGTGCCAGCAGCTTAGCGGGACTAGAGGACAATGAGCAGTTCTTC
CASSLAGLEDNEQFF
>TRBV7-2|TRBJ2-3|few|-
TGTGCCAGCAGCTTAATATATACGCAGTATTTT
CASSLIYTQYF
>TRBV5-1|TRBJ2-3|many|-
TGCGCCAGCACGACCGGTGAAGGTTCTAGCACAGATACGCAGTATTTT
CASTTGEGSSTDTQYF
>TRBV4-1|TRBJ1-1|many|-
TGCGCCAGCAGCCAACCAGCAACTCACACTGAAGCTTTCTTT
CASSQPATHTEAFF
>TRBV20-1|TRBJ2-7|many|-
TGCAGTGCTAGTGGGCTTTCCTACGAGCAGTACTTC
CSASGLSYEQYF
>TRBV25-1|TRBJ2-4|-|-
TGTGCCAGCAGCGCCCATGGGGTTGGCGAAAACATTCAGTACTTC
CASSAHGVGENIQYF